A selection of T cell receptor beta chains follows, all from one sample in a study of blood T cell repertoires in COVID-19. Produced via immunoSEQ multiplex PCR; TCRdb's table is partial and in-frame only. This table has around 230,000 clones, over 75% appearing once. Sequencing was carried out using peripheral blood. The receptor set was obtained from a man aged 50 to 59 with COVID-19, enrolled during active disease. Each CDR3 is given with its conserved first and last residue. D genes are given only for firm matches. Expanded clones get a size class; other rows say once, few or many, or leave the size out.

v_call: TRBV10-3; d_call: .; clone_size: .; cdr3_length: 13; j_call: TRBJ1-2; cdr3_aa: CAIKRQAGYGYTF; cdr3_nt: TGTGCCATCAAGAGACAGGCGGGCTATGGCTACACCTTC
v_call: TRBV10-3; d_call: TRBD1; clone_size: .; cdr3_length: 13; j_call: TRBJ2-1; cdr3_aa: CAISGSRGNEQFF; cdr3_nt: TGTGCCATCAGTGGAAGCAGGGGGAATGAGCAGTTCTTC
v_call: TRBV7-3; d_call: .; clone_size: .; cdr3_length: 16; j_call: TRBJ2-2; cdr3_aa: CASSHNRGTLTGELFF; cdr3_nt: TGTGCCAGCAGCCATAACCGGGGGACGTTAACCGGGGAGCTGTTTTTT
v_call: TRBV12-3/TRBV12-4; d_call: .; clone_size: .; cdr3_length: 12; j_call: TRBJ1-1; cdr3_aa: CASSLALQKAFF; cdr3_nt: TGTGCCAGCAGTTTAGCGCTACAGAAAGCTTTCTTT
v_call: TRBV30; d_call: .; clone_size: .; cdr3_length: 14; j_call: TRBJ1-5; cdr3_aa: CAWSRGHSNQPQHF; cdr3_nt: TGTGCCTGGAGTCGAGGGCATAGCAATCAGCCCCAGCATTTT
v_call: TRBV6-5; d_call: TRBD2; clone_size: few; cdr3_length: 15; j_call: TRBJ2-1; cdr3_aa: CASSYPGTSINEQFF; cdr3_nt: TGTGCCAGCAGTTACCCCGGGACTAGTATAAATGAGCAGTTCTTC
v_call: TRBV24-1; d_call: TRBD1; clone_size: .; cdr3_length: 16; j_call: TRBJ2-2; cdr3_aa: CATSDSWTGNTGELFF; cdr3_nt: TGTGCCACCAGTGATTCCTGGACAGGGAATACCGGGGAGCTGTTTTTT
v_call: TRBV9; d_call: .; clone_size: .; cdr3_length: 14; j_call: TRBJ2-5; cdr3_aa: CASSVDRLGETQYF; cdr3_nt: TGTGCCAGCAGCGTAGATCGACTCGGGGAGACCCAGTACTTC
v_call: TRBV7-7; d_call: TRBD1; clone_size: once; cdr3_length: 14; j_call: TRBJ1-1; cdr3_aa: CASSPDRGSTEAFF; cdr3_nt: TGTGCTAGCAGCCCGGACAGGGGTAGCACTGAAGCTTTCTTT
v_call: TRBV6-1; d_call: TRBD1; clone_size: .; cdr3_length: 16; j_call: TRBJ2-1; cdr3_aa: CASSAYRGQSYNEQFF; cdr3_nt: TGTGCCAGCAGTGCCTACAGGGGACAATCCTACAATGAGCAGTTCTTC
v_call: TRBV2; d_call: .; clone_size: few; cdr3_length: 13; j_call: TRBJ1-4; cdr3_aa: CASTTILSEKLFF; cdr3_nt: TGTGCCAGTACGACAATCTTGAGTGAAAAACTGTTTTTT
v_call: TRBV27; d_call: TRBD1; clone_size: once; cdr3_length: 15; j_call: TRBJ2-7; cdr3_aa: CASRLGTAVIYEQYF; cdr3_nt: TGTGCCAGCAGACTCGGGACAGCGGTTATATACGAGCAGTACTTC
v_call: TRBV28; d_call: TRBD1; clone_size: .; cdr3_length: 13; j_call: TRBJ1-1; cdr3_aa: CASRDRRRSEAFF; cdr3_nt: TGTGCCAGCAGGGACAGGCGGCGCTCAGAAGCTTTCTTT
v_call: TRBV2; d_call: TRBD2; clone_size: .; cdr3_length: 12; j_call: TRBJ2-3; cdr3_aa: CARAGLTDTQYF; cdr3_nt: TGTGCCAGAGCGGGGCTCACAGATACGCAGTATTTT
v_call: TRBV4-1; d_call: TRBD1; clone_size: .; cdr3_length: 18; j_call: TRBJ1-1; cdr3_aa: CASSHPFAFKGGSPEAFF; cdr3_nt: TGCGCCAGCAGCCACCCCTTTGCGTTCAAAGGGGGCTCTCCTGAAGCTTTCTTT
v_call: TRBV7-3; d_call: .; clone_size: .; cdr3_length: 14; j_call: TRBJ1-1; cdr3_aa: CASSFRGGGTEAFF; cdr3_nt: TGTGCCAGCAGCTTCCGGGGGGGTGGCACTGAAGCTTTCTTT
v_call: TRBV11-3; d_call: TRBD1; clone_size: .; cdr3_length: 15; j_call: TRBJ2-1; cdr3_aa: CASSHRDRGDGEQFF; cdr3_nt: TGTGCCAGCAGCCACCGGGACAGGGGAGACGGTGAGCAGTTCTTC
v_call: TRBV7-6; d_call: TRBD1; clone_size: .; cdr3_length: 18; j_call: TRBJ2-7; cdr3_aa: CASSLAFPGQATTGEQYF; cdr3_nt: TGTGCCAGCAGCTTAGCGTTCCCGGGACAGGCAACCACGGGAGAGCAGTACTTC
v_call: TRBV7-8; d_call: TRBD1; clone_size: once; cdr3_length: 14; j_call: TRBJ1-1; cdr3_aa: CASSIDRGLLEAFF; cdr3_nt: TGTGCCAGCAGCATTGACAGGGGGCTCCTCGAAGCTTTCTTT
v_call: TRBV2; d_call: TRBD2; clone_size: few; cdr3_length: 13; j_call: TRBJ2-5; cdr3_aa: CASSERGDETQYF; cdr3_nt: TGTGCCAGCAGTGAACGGGGGGACGAGACCCAGTACTTC
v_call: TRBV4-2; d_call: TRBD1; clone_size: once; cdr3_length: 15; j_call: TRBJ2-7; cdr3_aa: CASSQGSRGFYEQYF; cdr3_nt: TGTGCCAGCAGCCAAGGTTCCAGGGGGTTCTACGAGCAGTACTTC
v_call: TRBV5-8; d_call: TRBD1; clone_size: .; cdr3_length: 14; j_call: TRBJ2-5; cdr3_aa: CASSLGQRQETQYF; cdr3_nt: TGTGCCAGCAGCCTGGGACAGCGTCAAGAGACCCAGTACTTC
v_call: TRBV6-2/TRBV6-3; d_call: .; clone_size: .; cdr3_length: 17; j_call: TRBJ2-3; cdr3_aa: CASSYSVYGGYTDTQYF; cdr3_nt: TGTGCCAGCAGTTACTCGGTGTACGGGGGTTACACAGATACGCAGTATTTT
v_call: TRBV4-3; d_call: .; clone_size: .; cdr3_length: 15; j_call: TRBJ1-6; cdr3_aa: CASSQERTTNSPLHF; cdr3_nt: TGCGCCAGCAGCCAAGAGAGGACAACTAATTCACCCCTCCACTTT
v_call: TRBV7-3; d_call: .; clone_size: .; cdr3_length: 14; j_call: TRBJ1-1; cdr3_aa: CASSLRGHSTEAFF; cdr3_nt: TGTGCCAGCAGCTTAAGGGGACATTCGACTGAAGCTTTCTTT
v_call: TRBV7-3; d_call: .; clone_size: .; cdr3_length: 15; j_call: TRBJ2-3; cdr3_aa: CASSLRGARTDTQYF; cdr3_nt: TGTGCCAGCAGCCTCCGGGGGGCTAGGACAGATACGCAGTATTTT
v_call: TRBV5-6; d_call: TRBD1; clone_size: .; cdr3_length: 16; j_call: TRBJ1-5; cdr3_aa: CASSGTGTGYNQPQHF; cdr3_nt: TGTGCCAGCAGCGGAACCGGGACAGGGTACAATCAGCCCCAGCATTTT
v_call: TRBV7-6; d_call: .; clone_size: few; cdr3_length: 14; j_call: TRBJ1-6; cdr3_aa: CASSLGAAGSPLHF; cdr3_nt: TGTGCCAGCAGCTTAGGGGCAGCCGGTTCACCCCTCCACTTT
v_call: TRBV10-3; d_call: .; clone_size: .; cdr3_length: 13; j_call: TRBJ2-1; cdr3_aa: CAISNGDAGEQFF; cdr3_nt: TGTGCCATCAGCAACGGGGATGCAGGTGAGCAGTTCTTC
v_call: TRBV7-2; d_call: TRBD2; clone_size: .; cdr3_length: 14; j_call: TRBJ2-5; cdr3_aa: CASSRSGGRETQYF; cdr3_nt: TGTGCCAGCAGCCGTAGCGGGGGGCGAGAGACCCAGTACTTC
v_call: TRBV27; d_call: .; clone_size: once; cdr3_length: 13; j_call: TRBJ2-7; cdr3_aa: CASSFRVAYEQYF; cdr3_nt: TGTGCCAGCAGTTTCCGGGTAGCCTACGAGCAGTACTTC